This T cell receptor (beta chain) was recovered during a study of blood T cell repertoires in COVID-19. The CDR3 length is 16 residues. CDR1 is SGHRS, CDR2 YFSETQ, per germline. V lost 2 bases and J lost 3; bases outside the gene matches: 8. Enrollees, roughly 18 to 95 years old, lived in about two dozen US areas. TCRdb's copy holds only in-frame clones and misses some; the assay was immunoSEQ multiplex PCR. The sample yields around 300,000 clones, roughly 91% seen once. The J gene is TRBJ1-2, the V gene TRBV5-1, with 9 nucleotides matching TRBD1. The sequence was obtained from a woman in her 30s who had recovered from COVID-19. Sequencing input: PBMCs or T cells enriched from blood (not recorded which). The CDR3 sequence is CASSLNTGTGHYGYTF. CDR3 DNA sequence: TGCGCCAGCAGCTTAAATACCGGGACAGGGCACTATGGCTACACCTTC.